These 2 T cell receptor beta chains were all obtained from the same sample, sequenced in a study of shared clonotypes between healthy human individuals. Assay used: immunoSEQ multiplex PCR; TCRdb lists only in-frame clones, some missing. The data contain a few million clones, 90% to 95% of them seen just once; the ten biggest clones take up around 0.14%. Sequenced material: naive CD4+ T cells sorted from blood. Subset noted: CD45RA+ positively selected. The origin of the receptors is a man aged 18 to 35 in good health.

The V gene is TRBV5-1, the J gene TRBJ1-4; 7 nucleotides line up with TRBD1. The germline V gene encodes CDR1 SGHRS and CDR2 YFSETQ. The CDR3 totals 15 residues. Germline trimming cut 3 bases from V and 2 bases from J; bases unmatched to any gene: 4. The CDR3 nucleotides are TGCGCCAGCAGCTCGACAGGGAGGACTAATGAAAAACTGTTTTTT. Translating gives CASSSTGRTNEKLFF.

CDR3 sequence (DNA): TGTGCCAGCTCACCGAGTACAGCCGGCTTATACTATGGCTACACCTTC. Translation: CASSPSTAGLYYGYTF. The chain joins TRBV18 to TRBJ1-2; D call uncertain. The germline gives CDR1 KGHSH, CDR2 LQKENI. The CDR3 is made up of 16 amino acids. The germline V and J ends were trimmed by 3 bases and 3 bases, with 17 bases remaining between them.